A selection of T cell receptor beta chains follows, all from one sample in a study of OX40 agonist ivuxolimab in advanced cancers. Clones were read by immunoSEQ multiplex PCR, and TCRdb kept only the in-frame ones, dropping some. This table holds around 62,000 clones, 80% to 85% found once. The input for sequencing was CD4+ or CD8+ T cells sorted from blood, taken in a trial of the OX40 agonist ivuxolimab. The receptors shown here come from an adult with an advanced solid tumor such as melanoma, head and neck, liver or kidney cancer. Both conserved end residues are part of each CDR3. A D gene is named only where the DNA matches it firmly.

TGTGCCAGCATACTAGCACCCAATCAGCCCCAGCATTTT,CASILAPNQPQHF,-,TRBV28,TRBJ1-5
TGTGCCAGCAGCCTTTTGACAGGGCCTAATGAAAAACTGTTTTTT,CASSLLTGPNEKLFF,TRBD1,TRBV5-5,TRBJ1-4
TGTGCCAGCAGCGTATCCTACAGGGGAGACTATGGCTACACCTTC,CASSVSYRGDYGYTF,TRBD1,TRBV9,TRBJ1-2
TGTGCCAGCAGCCAAGACATCGGAAACACCATATATTTT,CASSQDIGNTIYF,-,TRBV14,TRBJ1-3
TGTGCCAGCAGCGCAGGGGCCCTGACAGGGGGCCCTGGCTACACCTTC,CASSAGALTGGPGYTF,TRBD1,TRBV9,TRBJ1-2
TGTGCCAGCAGGGTATCCACTAATGAAAAACTGTTTTTT,CASRVSTNEKLFF,-,TRBV6-1,TRBJ1-4
TGTGCCAGCAGCGACAGGGCGGGCTATGGCTACACCTTC,CASSDRAGYGYTF,TRBD1,TRBV28,TRBJ1-2
TGTGCCAGCAGCCAAGAAGGCAGGGCTATTGAAAAACTGTTTTTT,CASSQEGRAIEKLFF,-,TRBV4-2,TRBJ1-4
TGTGCCAGTAACGGGGCCGCTCTGGAGGGCTACACCTTC,CASNGAALEGYTF,-,TRBV19,TRBJ1-2
TGTGCCAGCAGCTTAGCCTTGGGGGGGTTCAACACTGAAGCTTTCTTT,CASSLALGGFNTEAFF,-,TRBV7-8,TRBJ1-1
TGCGCCAGCAGCTTGGAGGACCAACCCACAGATACGCAGTATTTT,CASSLEDQPTDTQYF,-,TRBV5-1,TRBJ2-3
TGTGCTAGTGGTTTGGTACGAATTTCAGGGGCCACTGAAGCTTTCTTT,CASGLVRISGATEAFF,-,TRBV12-5,TRBJ1-1
TGTGCCAGCAGCCCCGGGTGGGATGAAAAACTGTTTTTT,CASSPGWDEKLFF,-,TRBV7-8,TRBJ1-4
TGTGCCAGCAGTTTGGGACTAGCGGGCGAGACCCAGTACTTC,CASSLGLAGETQYF,TRBD2,TRBV27,TRBJ2-5
TGTGCCAGCAGTTACAACCCCCGACAGGGAGAATATGGCTACACCTTC,CASSYNPRQGEYGYTF,TRBD1,TRBV6-5,TRBJ1-2
TGTGCCAGCAGTTCCTCCGGGACAGAATACTATCAGCCCCAGCATTTT,CASSSSGTEYYQPQHF,TRBD1,TRBV27,TRBJ1-5
TGTGCCAGTCGGGACAGGGGCAAGAACTATGGCTACACCTTC,CASRDRGKNYGYTF,TRBD1,TRBV19,TRBJ1-2
TGCGCCAGCAGTCGGGGGAGCCTCCAAAGCACAGATACGCAGTATTTT,CASSRGSLQSTDTQYF,-,TRBV5-1,TRBJ2-3
TGCGCCAGCAGCCAAGGGGGGACAGGGACCTTTGTGGGACTGTTTTTT,CASSQGGTGTFVGLFF,TRBD1,TRBV4-1,TRBJ1-4
TGTGCCAGTCGAACCGGGGGGGAAGCTTTCTTT,CASRTGGEAFF,-,TRBV19,TRBJ1-1
TGCAGCACCGGGACAGGGGGGGAAGGTGTTTTCTTT,CSTGTGGEGVFF,TRBD1,TRBV29-1,TRBJ1-1
TGTGCCAGCAGCGTAGGTCAGGGGGCAATCACAGATACGCAGTATTTT,CASSVGQGAITDTQYF,TRBD1,TRBV9,TRBJ2-3